These T cell receptor beta chains were read from a single sample in a study of cytomegalovirus exposure and HLA in healthy donors. Some clones are missing from TCRdb's copy, which holds only in-frame ones; the method was immunoSEQ multiplex PCR. The table includes 200,000 to 250,000 clones, around 86% detected once. The specimen was PBMCs. These receptors were collected from a woman aged 18-29 years in good health and CMV-seropositive. Both conserved end residues are part of each CDR3. The D gene is left open where the match is weak. Where a row states a size, it is once, few, many or the class of an expanded clone; other rows omit it.

>TRBV7-2|14|NA|TRBJ2-7|NA
TGTGCCAGCAGCTCGGGGACTTTCACCTACGAGCAGTACTTC
CASSSGTFTYEQYF
>TRBV5-8|13|TRBD1|TRBJ2-7|few
TGTGCCAGCAGCTTCCGGGACAGGCACGAGCAGTACTTC
CASSFRDRHEQYF
>TRBV7-3|14|TRBD2|TRBJ2-1|few
TGTGCCAGCAGCACTGGGACTAGTGGAAATGAGCAGTTCTTC
CASSTGTSGNEQFF
>TRBV5-3|15|TRBD1|TRBJ2-7|NA
TGTGCCAGAAGCCCGACAGGGGATTATACCTACGAGCAGTACTTC
CARSPTGDYTYEQYF
>TRBV28|13|NA|TRBJ2-3|NA
TGTGCCAGCAGTTTCGGAGGCGGGGATACGCAGTATTTT
CASSFGGGDTQYF
>TRBV28|14|NA|TRBJ2-2|NA
TGTGCCAGCAGTTTATGGACAGACACCGGGGAGCTGTTTTTT
CASSLWTDTGELFF
>TRBV5-1|16|TRBD2|TRBJ2-3|NA
TGCGCCAGCAGCTTGGGGCTAGCGGGAGTCGGAGATACGCAGTATTTT
CASSLGLAGVGDTQYF
>TRBV29-1|14|TRBD2|TRBJ2-1|NA
TGCAGCGTTGTGGCTAGCGGGAGGGTCTATGAGCAGTTCTTC
CSVVASGRVYEQFF
>TRBV7-9|16|TRBD2|TRBJ2-7|NA
TGTGCCAGCAGCACCTGGACTAGCGGGAAGGCTTACGAGCAGTACTTC
CASSTWTSGKAYEQYF
>TRBV29-1|15|NA|TRBJ2-7|NA
TGCAGCTCCAGGACACGGCCTCCCATCCTCGGCGAGCAGTACTTC
CSSRTRPPILGEQYF
>TRBV7-3|18|TRBD2|TRBJ2-3|NA
TGTGCCAGCAGTCCCTCAGGCTTGCGGGGGGTGGGCACAGATACGCAGTATTTT
CASSPSGLRGVGTDTQYF
>TRBV18|11|NA|TRBJ1-2|few
TGTGCCAGCTCAGCAGATTATGGCTACACCTTC
CASSADYGYTF
>TRBV28|14|TRBD1|TRBJ1-2|NA
TGTGCCAGCAGTCTGATCGGGACAGCTGATGGCTACACCTTC
CASSLIGTADGYTF
>TRBV7-8|15|TRBD2|TRBJ2-1|NA
TGTGCCAGCAGCTGGACTAGCGGTACCTACAATGAGCAGTTCTTC
CASSWTSGTYNEQFF
>TRBV6-1|19|TRBD2|TRBJ2-5|NA
TGTGCCAGCAGTGAAGCGGACATTCCGGGACTAGCGGTCCAAGAGACCCAGTACTTC
CASSEADIPGLAVQETQYF
>TRBV4-1|15|TRBD1|TRBJ1-1|NA
TGCGCCAGCAGCCAGTGGGGACAGGCCAGGACTGAAGCTTTCTTT
CASSQWGQARTEAFF
>TRBV27|15|TRBD1|TRBJ1-2|NA
TGTGCCAGCAGTCCACCGGGACAGGGGAACTATGGCTACACCTTC
CASSPPGQGNYGYTF
>TRBV27|15|TRBD2|TRBJ2-1|NA
TGTGCCAGCAGTTTAAAACTAGCGGGGGTGAATGAGCAGTTCTTC
CASSLKLAGVNEQFF
>TRBV5-1|15|TRBD1|TRBJ1-1|NA
TGCGCCAGCAGCTTGATACGACAGGGAAACACTGAAGCTTTCTTT
CASSLIRQGNTEAFF
>TRBV25-1|15|TRBD1|TRBJ1-1|NA
TGTGCCAGCAGCGGACAGGGAGTTTATCGCACTGAAGCTTTCTTT
CASSGQGVYRTEAFF
>TRBV28|16|TRBD2|TRBJ2-7|NA
TGTGCCAGCAGTCTCCCGGGACTAGCACGGCCATACGAGCAGTACTTC
CASSLPGLARPYEQYF
>TRBV5-1|15|NA|TRBJ2-5|NA
TGCGCCAGCAGCTCTGGCCAGGGGCTGGGAGAGACCCAGTACTTC
CASSSGQGLGETQYF
>TRBV29-1|13|NA|TRBJ2-7|NA
TGCAGCGTTGGGGCAGGGCTCTCCTACGAGCAGTACTTC
CSVGAGLSYEQYF
>TRBV6-5|14|NA|TRBJ1-2|NA
TGTGCCAGCAGTCAAAATGGGGGGTATAATGGCTACACCTTC
CASSQNGGYNGYTF
>TRBV6-6|13|NA|TRBJ2-5|NA
TGTGCCAGCAGCCTCGAGGAACAAGAGACCCAGTACTTC
CASSLEEQETQYF
>TRBV19|13|NA|TRBJ1-1|once
TGTGCCAGTAGTAACGACAGGTACACTGAAGCTTTCTTT
CASSNDRYTEAFF
>TRBV7-2|15|TRBD2|TRBJ2-5|NA
TGTGCCAGCAGCTTAGGATATAGGGAGGGGGAGACCCAGTACTTC
CASSLGYREGETQYF
>TRBV11-2|16|TRBD1|TRBJ2-7|NA
TGTGCCAGCAGCTTCCCCTTCAGGACAGGGGGTTTCGAGCAGTACTTC
CASSFPFRTGGFEQYF
>TRBV7-9|13|TRBD2|TRBJ2-7|few
TGTGCCAGCAGCTTAGAGGTTAGCGGGGGCCGCTACTTC
CASSLEVSGGRYF
>TRBV5-1|15|NA|TRBJ2-2|NA
TGCGCCAGCAGCTTGATAGGGTGGGAGACCGGGGAGCTGTTTTTT
CASSLIGWETGELFF
>TRBV28|18|TRBD1|TRBJ1-5|NA
TGTGCCAGCACCTGGCGAGGGGGCTCCGTCAGAACAAATCAGCCCCAGCATTTT
CASTWRGGSVRTNQPQHF
>TRBV30|11|NA|TRBJ2-7|few
TGTGCCTGGGAGACAGGAAGCGAGCAGTACTTC
CAWETGSEQYF
>TRBV18|15|TRBD1|TRBJ1-1|NA
TGTGCCAGCTCACCGACCGGGACAGGGGGGACTGAAGCTTTCTTT
CASSPTGTGGTEAFF
>TRBV11-2|13|NA|TRBJ1-1|NA
TGTGCCAGCAGCTTAGATCGGGGGGCTGAAGCTTTCTTT
CASSLDRGAEAFF
>TRBV30|12|NA|TRBJ2-1|NA
TGTGCCTGGAATCAAATCCAGGGTGAGCAGTTCTTC
CAWNQIQGEQFF
>TRBV27|14|NA|TRBJ1-2|NA
TGTGCCAGCAGTTTGAGGGCCGGTAACTATGGCTACACCTTC
CASSLRAGNYGYTF
>TRBV19|14|TRBD2|TRBJ2-7|NA
TGTGCCAGTAGTCCTAGCGGGACAAATTACGAGCAGTACTTC
CASSPSGTNYEQYF
>TRBV5-1|16|NA|TRBJ1-5|NA
TGCGCCAGCAGCTTGGGTGGTCAGGGGAACCCCGGGCCCCAGCATTTT
CASSLGGQGNPGPQHF
>TRBV2|17|TRBD2|TRBJ2-4|NA
TGTGCCAGCAGTGAGTCAGTAGCGGGAGTAGCCAAAAACATTCAGTACTTC
CASSESVAGVAKNIQYF
>TRBV29-1|14|NA|TRBJ1-2|NA
TGCAGCGTTGGGGCAGGTTTAGCTAACTATGGCTACACCTTC
CSVGAGLANYGYTF
>TRBV30|19|TRBD2|TRBJ2-1|NA
TGTGCCTGGAGTACAACTAGCGGGAGTCCGGTTTGGTCCTACAATGAGCAGTTCTTC
CAWSTTSGSPVWSYNEQFF
>TRBV4-1|16|NA|TRBJ2-1|NA
TGCGCCAGCAGCCAAGTCACGGCAGGGGAATACGATGAGCAGTTCTTC
CASSQVTAGEYDEQFF
>TRBV30|16|TRBD2|TRBJ2-1|NA
TGTGCCTGGACCTTCTCCCGGACTAGCGGCTACAATGAGCAGTTCTTC
CAWTFSRTSGYNEQFF
>TRBV27|14|TRBD1|TRBJ2-7|NA
TGTGCCAGCACTCGACAGGGTGAAAAAGACGAGCAGTACTTC
CASTRQGEKDEQYF
>TRBV6-5|13|NA|TRBJ1-2|NA
TGTGCCAGCAGCAGGACAGACAACTATGGCTACACCTTC
CASSRTDNYGYTF
>TRBV4-1|20|TRBD1|TRBJ1-2|NA
TGCGCCAGCAGCCAAGCCGTAGCGGGGGTTGGGCAGGGGGCTGCTGGAGGCTACACCTTC
CASSQAVAGVGQGAAGGYTF
>TRBV7-9|14|NA|TRBJ2-2|NA
TGTGCCAGCAGCTTATCTCTCAAGCCCGGGGAGCTGTTTTTT
CASSLSLKPGELFF
>TRBV15|16|NA|TRBJ2-7|NA
TGTGCCACCAGCAGAGGGGCAGCAGGGAGGCCCTACGAGCAGTACTTC
CATSRGAAGRPYEQYF
>TRBV27|13|NA|TRBJ2-3|NA
TGTGCCAGCAGTCATAAGCGGACAGATACGCAGTATTTT
CASSHKRTDTQYF
>TRBV5-1|17|TRBD2|TRBJ2-1|once
TGCGCCAGCAGCATCGGACTAGCGGGAAGCTCCTACAATGAGCAGTTCTTC
CASSIGLAGSSYNEQFF
>TRBV5-4|13|NA|TRBJ1-5|NA
TGTGCCAGCAGCCCAGGAGGTGATCAGCCCCAGCATTTT
CASSPGGDQPQHF
>TRBV27|17|NA|TRBJ2-5|NA
TGTGCCAGCAGTTTCTTGGCCTCAGGGGTAATCCAAGAGACCCAGTACTTC
CASSFLASGVIQETQYF
>TRBV14|14|NA|TRBJ2-1|NA
TGTGCCAGCAGCCTTAAGAGCGGTGGGGATGAGCAGTTCTTC
CASSLKSGGDEQFF
>TRBV28|14|TRBD1|TRBJ1-5|NA
TGTGCCAGCAGTTGGGGACAGGCTAATCAGCCCCAGCATTTT
CASSWGQANQPQHF
>TRBV2|14|TRBD1|TRBJ1-5|NA
TGTGCCAGCAATCCCACGACAGGGCATCAGCCCCAGCATTTT
CASNPTTGHQPQHF
>TRBV5-5|15|TRBD1|TRBJ2-2|NA
TGTGCCAGCAGCTTGCGCGGGACAGGAGGCGGGGAGCTGTTTTTT
CASSLRGTGGGELFF